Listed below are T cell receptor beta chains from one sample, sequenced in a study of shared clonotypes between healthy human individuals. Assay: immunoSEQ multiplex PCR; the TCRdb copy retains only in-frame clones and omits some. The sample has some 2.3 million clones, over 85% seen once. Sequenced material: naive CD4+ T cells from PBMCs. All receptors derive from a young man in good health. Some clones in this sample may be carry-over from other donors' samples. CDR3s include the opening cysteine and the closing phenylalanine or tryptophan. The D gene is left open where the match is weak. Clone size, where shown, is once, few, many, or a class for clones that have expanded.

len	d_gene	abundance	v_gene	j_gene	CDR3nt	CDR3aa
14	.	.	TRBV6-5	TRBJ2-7	TGTGCCAGCAGTAACCGGGACGACGGCTACGAGCAGTACTTC	CASSNRDDGYEQYF
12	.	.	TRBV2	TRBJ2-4	TGTGCCAGCACCCTCACCGCCAACATTCAGTACTTC	CASTLTANIQYF
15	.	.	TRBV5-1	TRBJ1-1	TGCGCCAGCAGCTTGGATCCAGGGACGGACACTGAAGCTTTCTTT	CASSLDPGTDTEAFF
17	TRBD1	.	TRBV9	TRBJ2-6	TGTGCCAGCAGCGCCCGCCGACAGGGGTTTGGGGCCAACGTCCTGACTTTC	CASSARRQGFGANVLTF
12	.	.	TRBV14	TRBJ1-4	TGTGCCAGCAGCCAGTTCCGGGAAAAACTGTTTTTT	CASSQFREKLFF
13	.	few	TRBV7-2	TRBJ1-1	TGTGCCAGCAGCTTACATTCGAACACTGAAGCTTTCTTT	CASSLHSNTEAFF
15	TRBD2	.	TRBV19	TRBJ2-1	TGTGCCAGTAGTACAGGGACTAGCGGTCGCGGGGAGCAGTTCTTC	CASSTGTSGRGEQFF
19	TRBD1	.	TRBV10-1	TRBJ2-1	TGCGCCAGCAGTAGCCTGGCTTCGGACAGGGGAGGCTCCTACAATGAGCAGTTCTTC	CASSSLASDRGGSYNEQFF
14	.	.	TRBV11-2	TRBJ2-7	TGTGCCAGCAGCTTAGCAAGGGGTGCGTACGAGCAGTACTTC	CASSLARGAYEQYF
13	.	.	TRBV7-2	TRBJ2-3	TGTGCCAGCAGCTTGGGGAATGCAGATACGCAGTATTTT	CASSLGNADTQYF
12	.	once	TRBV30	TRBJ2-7	TGTGCCTGGAGTCCTCAACTCTACGAGCAGTACTTC	CAWSPQLYEQYF
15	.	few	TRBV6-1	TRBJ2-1	TGTGCCAGCAGTGAAGCGGGGAGCTCCTACAATGAGCAGTTCTTC	CASSEAGSSYNEQFF
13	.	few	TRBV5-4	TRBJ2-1	TGTGCCAGCAGCCTAGACTCCTACAATGAGCAGTTCTTC	CASSLDSYNEQFF
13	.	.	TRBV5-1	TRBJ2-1	TGCGCCAGCAGCTCTGGGGTTGGGAATGAGCAGTTCTTC	CASSSGVGNEQFF
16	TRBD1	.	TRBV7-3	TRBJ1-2	TGTGCCAGCAGCGCAGGCGGGACAGGGACTTCCTATGGCTACACCTTC	CASSAGGTGTSYGYTF
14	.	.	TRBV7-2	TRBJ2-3	TGTGCCAGCAGCTTAAGCAGGGGAGGAGATACGCAGTATTTT	CASSLSRGGDTQYF
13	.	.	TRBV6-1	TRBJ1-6	TGTGCCAGCAGTGTTTCGGTCGATTCACCCCTCCACTTT	CASSVSVDSPLHF
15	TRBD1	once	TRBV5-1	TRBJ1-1	TGCGCCAGCAGCGGGTTGACAGGGCTAAACACTGAAGCTTTCTTT	CASSGLTGLNTEAFF
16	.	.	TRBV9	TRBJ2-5	TGTGCCAGCAGCGTAGTAGGGGGAAGAGGGCAGGAGACCCAGTACTTC	CASSVVGGRGQETQYF
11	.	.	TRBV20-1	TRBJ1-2	TGCAGTGCTAGAGGACAGTATGGCTACACCTTC	CSARGQYGYTF
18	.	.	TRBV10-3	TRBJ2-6	TGTGCCATCAGTGAGTCGATGGCGGACTCTCTGTTAGCCAACGTCCTGACTTTC	CAISESMADSLLANVLTF
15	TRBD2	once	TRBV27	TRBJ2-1	TGTGCCAGCAGGATCTCAGTAGCGGGAGCGAATGAGCAGTTCTTC	CASRISVAGANEQFF
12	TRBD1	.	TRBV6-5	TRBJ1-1	TGTGCCAGCGTCGGACAGGGCCGCACAGCTTTCTTT	CASVGQGRTAFF
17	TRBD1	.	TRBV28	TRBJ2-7	TGTGCCAGCAGTTTATGGGCGCGGGACAGGGCGGGCTACGAGCAGTACTTC	CASSLWARDRAGYEQYF
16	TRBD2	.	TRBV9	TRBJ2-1	TGTGCCAGCAGCCCAGGACTAGCGGCCTCCTACAATGAGCAGTTCTTC	CASSPGLAASYNEQFF
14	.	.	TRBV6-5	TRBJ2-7	TGTGCCAGCAGTTACTCGATTTCCCCAAACGAGCAGTACTTC	CASSYSISPNEQYF
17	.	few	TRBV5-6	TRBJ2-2	TGTGCCAGCAGCCGGACGACGCGACAGCCGAACACCGGGGAGCTGTTTTTT	CASSRTTRQPNTGELFF
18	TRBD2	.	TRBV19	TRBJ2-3	TGTGCCAGTAGTATGGGCTTTTTGACTAGCGGGAGGGCAGATACGCAGTATTTT	CASSMGFLTSGRADTQYF
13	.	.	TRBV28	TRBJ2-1	TGTGCCAGCAGGCGGGCAGGGGTCAATGAGCAGTTCTTC	CASRRAGVNEQFF
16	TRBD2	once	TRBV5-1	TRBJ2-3	TGCGCCAGCAGCAGCGGACTAGCGGGAAACACAGATACGCAGTATTTT	CASSSGLAGNTDTQYF